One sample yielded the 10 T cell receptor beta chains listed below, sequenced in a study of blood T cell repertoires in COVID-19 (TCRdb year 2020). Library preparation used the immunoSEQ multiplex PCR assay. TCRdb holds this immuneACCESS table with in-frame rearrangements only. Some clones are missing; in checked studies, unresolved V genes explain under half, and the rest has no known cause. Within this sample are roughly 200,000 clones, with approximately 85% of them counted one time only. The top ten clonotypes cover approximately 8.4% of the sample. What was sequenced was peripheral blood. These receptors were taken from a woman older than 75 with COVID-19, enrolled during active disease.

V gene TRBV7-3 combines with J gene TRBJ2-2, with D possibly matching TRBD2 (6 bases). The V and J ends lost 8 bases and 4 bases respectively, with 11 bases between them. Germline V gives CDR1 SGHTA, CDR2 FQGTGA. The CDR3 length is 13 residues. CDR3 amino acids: CASQAGPTGELFF. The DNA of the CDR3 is TGTGCCAGCCAGGCGGGACCCACCGGGGAGCTGTTTTTT. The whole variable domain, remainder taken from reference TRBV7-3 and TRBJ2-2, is GAGVSQTPSNKVTEKGKYVELRCDPISGHTALYWYRQSLGQGPEFLIYFQGTGAADDSGLPNDRFFAVRPEGSVSTLKIQRTERGDSAVYLCASQAGPTGELFFGEGSRLTVL.

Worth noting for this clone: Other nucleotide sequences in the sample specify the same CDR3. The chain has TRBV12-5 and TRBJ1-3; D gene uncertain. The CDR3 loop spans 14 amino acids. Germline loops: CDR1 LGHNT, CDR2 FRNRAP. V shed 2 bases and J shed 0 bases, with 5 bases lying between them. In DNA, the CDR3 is TGTGCTAGTGGTTTGACGGTCTCTGGAAACACCATATATTTT. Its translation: CASGLTVSGNTIYF. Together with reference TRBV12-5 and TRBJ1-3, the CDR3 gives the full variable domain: DARVTQTPRHKVTEMGQEVTMRCQPILGHNTVFWYRQTMMQGLELLAYFRNRAPLDDSGMPKDRFSAEMPDATLATLKIQPSEPRDSAVYFCASGLTVSGNTIYFGEGSWLTVV.

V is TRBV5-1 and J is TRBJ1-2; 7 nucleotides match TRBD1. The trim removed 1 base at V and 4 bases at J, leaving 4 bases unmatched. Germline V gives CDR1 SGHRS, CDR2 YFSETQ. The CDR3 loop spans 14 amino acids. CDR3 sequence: CASSLMGQTYGYTF. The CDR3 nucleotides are TGCGCCAGCAGCTTGATGGGACAGACCTATGGCTACACCTTC.

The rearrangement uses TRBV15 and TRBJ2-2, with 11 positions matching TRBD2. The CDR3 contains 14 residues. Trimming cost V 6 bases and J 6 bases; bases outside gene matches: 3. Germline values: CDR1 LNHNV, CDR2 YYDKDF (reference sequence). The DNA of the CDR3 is TGTGCCACCAGGACTAGCGGGAATGCCGGGGAGCTGTTTTTT. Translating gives CATRTSGNAGELFF.

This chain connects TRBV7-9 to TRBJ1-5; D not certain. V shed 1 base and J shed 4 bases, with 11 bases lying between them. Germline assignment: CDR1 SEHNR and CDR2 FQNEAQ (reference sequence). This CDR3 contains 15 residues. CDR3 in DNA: TGTGCCAGCAGCTTAGACACAGCTGTAAATCAGCCCCAGCATTTT. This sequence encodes CASSLDTAVNQPQHF.

DNA for the CDR3: TGTGCCAGCAGCGTAGCTTCGGGGGAGACCCAGTACTTC. Translated, it gives CASSVASGETQYF. This rearrangement joins TRBV9 to TRBJ2-5; possible D gene TRBD2, 5 bases. CDR3 length equals 13 residues. The germline CDR1 and CDR2 sequences are SGDLS and YYNGEE. V was clipped by 0 bases and J by 5 bases, with 8 bases between them.

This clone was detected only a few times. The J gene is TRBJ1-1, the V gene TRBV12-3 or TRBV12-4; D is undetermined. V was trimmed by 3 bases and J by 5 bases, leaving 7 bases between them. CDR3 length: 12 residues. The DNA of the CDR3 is TGTGCCAGCAGTTTTTATCAGACTGAAGCTTTCTTT. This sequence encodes CASSFYQTEAFF.

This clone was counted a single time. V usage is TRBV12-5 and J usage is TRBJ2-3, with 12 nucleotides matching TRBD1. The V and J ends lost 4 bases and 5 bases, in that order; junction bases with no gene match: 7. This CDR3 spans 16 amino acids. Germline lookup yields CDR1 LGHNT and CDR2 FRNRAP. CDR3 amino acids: CASGSRDRGQIDTQYF. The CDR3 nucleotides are TGTGCTAGTGGTTCCCGGGACAGGGGGCAAATAGATACGCAGTATTTT.

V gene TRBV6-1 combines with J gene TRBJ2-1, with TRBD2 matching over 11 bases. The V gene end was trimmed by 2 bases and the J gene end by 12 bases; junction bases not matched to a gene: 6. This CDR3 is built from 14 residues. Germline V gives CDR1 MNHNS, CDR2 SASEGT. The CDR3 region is CASSETLAGGRQFF. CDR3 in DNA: TGTGCCAGCAGTGAAACCCTAGCGGGGGGCAGGCAGTTCTTC.

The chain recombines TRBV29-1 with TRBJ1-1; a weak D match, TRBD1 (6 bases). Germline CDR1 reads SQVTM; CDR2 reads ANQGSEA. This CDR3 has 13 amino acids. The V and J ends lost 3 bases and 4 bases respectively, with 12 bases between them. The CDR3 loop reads CSVDLGQSTEAFF. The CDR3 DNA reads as TGCAGCGTTGATCTCGGACAGTCCACTGAAGCTTTCTTT.